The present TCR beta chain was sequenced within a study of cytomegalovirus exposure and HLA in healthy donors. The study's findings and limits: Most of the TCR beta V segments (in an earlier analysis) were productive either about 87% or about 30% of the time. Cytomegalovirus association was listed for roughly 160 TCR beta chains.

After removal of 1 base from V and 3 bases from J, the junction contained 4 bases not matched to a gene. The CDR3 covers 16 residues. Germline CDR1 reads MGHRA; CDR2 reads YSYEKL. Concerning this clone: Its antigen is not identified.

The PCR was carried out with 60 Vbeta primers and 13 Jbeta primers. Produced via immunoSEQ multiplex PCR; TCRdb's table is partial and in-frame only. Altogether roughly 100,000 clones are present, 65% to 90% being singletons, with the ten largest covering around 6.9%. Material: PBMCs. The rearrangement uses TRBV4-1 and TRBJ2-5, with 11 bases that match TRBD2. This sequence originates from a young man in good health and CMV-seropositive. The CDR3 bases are TGCGCCAGCAGCCAAGGGGTAGCGGGGGGGGAAGAGACCCAGTACTTC. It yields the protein CASSQGVAGGEETQYF.